The 9 T cell receptor beta chains below all came from one sample that was sequenced in a study of Tregs in tolerant kidney transplant recipients. Sequencing was performed with immunoSEQ multiplex PCR; in TCRdb, only in-frame clones are kept and a portion is missing. The data contain tens of thousands of clones, less than 98% of them seen just once; the ten biggest clones take up around 0.51%. The sequencing here drew on CD4+ T cells from blood, taken before the transplant. These receptors were collected from a human donor who received a combined kidney and bone marrow transplant.

This chain uses TRBV29-1 with TRBJ2-1; D is perhaps TRBD2 (5 bases). Per the germline V gene, CDR1 is SQVTM and CDR2 is ANQGSEA. There are 13 residues in the CDR3. V dropped 6 bases and J dropped 4 bases, with 13 bases sitting between them. The CDR3 is CSVGRVLYNEQFF. CDR3 bases: TGCAGCGTCGGGCGGGTCCTTTACAATGAGCAGTTCTTC.

This sequence joins TRBV28 and TRBJ2-3; no clear D gene. CDR1 and CDR2 from the germline V gene are MDHEN and SYDVKM. The CDR3 runs 12 residues. Between the trimmed V and J ends, which lost 6 bases and 5 bases, there was a span of 9 bases. CDR3 nucleotide sequence: TGTGCCAGCAGCTTCCTTAGAGATACGCAGTATTTT. Amino acid sequence: CASSFLRDTQYF.

The rearrangement uses TRBV7-3 and TRBJ2-7; TRBD2 matches at 7 bases. J gave up 5 bases and V 2 bases, and 3 bases lay outside the gene matches. The CDR3 consists of 13 residues. Germline V gives CDR1 SGHTA, CDR2 FQGTGA. This CDR3 is CASSLAGVHEQYF. The CDR3, as DNA: TGTGCCAGCAGCTTAGCGGGAGTACACGAGCAGTACTTC.

The V and J genes are TRBV7-2 and TRBJ2-4, with TRBD1 as a possible D gene (6 bases). The germline V gene has CDR1 SGHTA and CDR2 FQGNSA. The CDR3 has 15 amino acids. The V gene lost 5 bases and the J gene lost 4 bases, with 15 bases spanning the gap. CDR3 residues: CASSVPQGAKNIQYF. The CDR3 bases are TGTGCCAGCAGCGTCCCACAGGGTGCAAAAAACATTCAGTACTTC. The full variable domain, completed using reference TRBV7-2 and TRBJ2-4, is GAGVSQSPSNKVTEKGKDVELRCDPISGHTALYWYRQSLGQGLEFLIYFQGNSAPDKSGLPSDRFSAERTGGSVSTLTIQRTQQEDSAVYLCASSVPQGAKNIQYFGAGTRLSVL.

CDR3 loop: CASSQEFAGYEQFF. In nucleotides, the CDR3 is TGCGCCAGCAGCCAAGAGTTTGCGGGATATGAGCAGTTCTTC. The V gene is TRBV4-3, the J gene TRBJ2-1, with D maybe TRBD2 (6 bases). V lost 0 bases and J lost 8, with 11 bases in between. Germline assignment: CDR1 LGHNA and CDR2 YSLEER. This CDR3 has 14 amino acids.

The chain links TRBV4-2 to TRBJ2-2; 15 bases map to TRBD2. V trimming: 4 bases; J trimming: 4 bases; junction bases outside the gene matches: 7. This CDR3 contains 18 residues. Germline lookup yields CDR1 LGHNA and CDR2 YNFKEQ. Here the CDR3 reads CASSRTSGGASSTGELFF. CDR3 in DNA: TGTGCCAGCAGCCGGACTAGCGGGGGGGCATCAAGCACCGGGGAGCTGTTTTTT.

The chain joins TRBV12-5 to TRBJ2-3; D may be TRBD2 (5 bases). This CDR3 has 15 amino acids. Deletions cut 3 bases from V and 1 base from J, with 11 bases between. Per the germline V gene, CDR1 is LGHNT and CDR2 is FRNRAP. CDR3 region: CASGFPAGGTDTQYF. CDR3 coding DNA: TGTGCTAGTGGTTTTCCAGCCGGGGGCACAGATACGCAGTATTTT.

This clone has a single count. The V call is TRBV4-1, the J call TRBJ1-5; no reliable D call. The CDR3 is 18 amino acids. V dropped 0 bases and J dropped 6 bases, with 21 bases sitting between them. From germline, CDR1 is MGHRA and CDR2 YSYEKL. In nucleotides, the CDR3 is TGCGCCAGCAGCCAAGATATCCCCATTGGGCAATACAGTCAGCCCCAGCATTTT. Protein sequence: CASSQDIPIGQYSQPQHF.

This chain uses TRBV27 with TRBJ2-7; D is possibly TRBD1 (5 bases). Trimming took off 2 bases at V and 2 bases at J, with 13 bases between the two ends. The CDR3 contains 15 residues. The germline CDR1 and CDR2 sequences are MNHEY and SMNVEV (reference sequence). The CDR3 loop is CASSLKQGRPYEQYF. As DNA, the CDR3 is TGTGCCAGCAGTTTAAAGCAGGGTAGACCCTACGAGCAGTACTTC.